This T cell receptor (beta chain) was profiled in a study of T cell repertoires in cytomegalovirus infection. Overall study: Public TCR beta signatures marked donors with CMV infection and the matching HLA.

General observations from the study: Clonotypes of TCR beta that were HLA-C-restricted and CMV-specific dominated the ex vivo response.

From the reads, TCRdb called clonotypes with MiXCR, one entry per CDR3 protein. Of 480,000 or so distinct CDR3 sequences in the sample, about 10% were seen once. In the case of this clonotype: The target antigen is unknown.

V lost 0 bases, J lost 4 bases, and 11 bases lay in between. The CDR3 loop spans 14 amino acids. From germline, CDR1 is DFQATT and CDR2 SNEGSKA (reference sequence). The TCR comes from a human donor in good health (CMV status not recorded). Some clones in this sample may be carry-over from other donors' samples. The chain uses TRBV20-1 and TRBJ2-3, with D unclear. Sequencing input: PBMCs. CDR3: CSARDRWISDTQYF. For the CDR3, the DNA is TGCAGTGCTAGAGATCGATGGATCTCAGATACGCAGTATTTT.